The TCR beta chain under discussion was sequenced for a study of STAT5B mutations in CD4+ large granular lymphocyte leukemia. V lost 0 bases and J lost 0, with 9 bases in between. CDR1 and CDR2 (germline): SGHRS, YFSETQ. The CDR3 totals 15 residues. Repertoires were generated with immunoSEQ multiplex PCR, while TCRdb's copy carries only in-frame clones and drops some. The sample holds tens of thousands of clones, approximately 85% seen once. With regard to this clone: Its specificity is unknown.

General study points: Approximately 25% of private leukemic clonotypes occurred rarely in other patients' non-leukemic repertoires.

The TCR was taken from a human donor in good health. The sequencing sample was made of CD4+ T cells from blood buffy coats. The chain has TRBV5-1 and TRBJ1-1; D ambiguous. CDR3 bases: TGCGCCAGCAGCTTGGAAGAACCAATGAACACTGAAGCTTTCTTT. Amino acids: CASSLEEPMNTEAFF.